The sequence of this T cell receptor (beta chain) was determined in a study of T cells after yellow fever vaccination. Overall study context: It was SMART-Seq v4 Ultra Low Input that prepared the fractions with low cell numbers.

TCRdb itself ran the 5' RACE reads through MiXCR, one entry per CDR3 protein. The table has tens of thousands of distinct CDR3 sequences, about an eighth seen once. The CDR3 is 15 residues long. Germline CDR1 reads LGHNA; CDR2 reads YNFKEQ. The V end was cut by 4 bases, the J end by 5 bases, with 18 bases between. The chain recombines TRBV4-2 with TRBJ2-7, with D possibly TRBD1 on 5 matching bases. This sequence was found in a man aged 18 to 29 who received the YFV17D yellow fever vaccine. This sample comprised CD8+ T cells not binding an NS4B(214-222) dextramer, sorted from PBMCs, obtained less than 25 days after the first yellow fever vaccination. CDR3 DNA sequence: TGTGCCAGCAGCCGAGGACAAGCTCCCTTCCACGAGCAGTACTTC. Protein sequence: CASSRGQAPFHEQYF.